This T cell receptor beta chain comes out of a study of control samples from healthy donors and cancer patients. The ends lost 2 bases at V and 0 bases at J; junction bases unmatched: 1. The CDR3 consists of 15 residues. Germline loops: CDR1 MNHEY, CDR2 SVGAGI. TCRdb's table, derived via immunoSEQ multiplex PCR, lists solely in-frame clones and lacks some. The table records approximately 120,000 clones, roughly 90% of them present only once. The chain employs TRBV6-5 and TRBJ2-1; 7 nucleotides agree with TRBD2. The sequenced sample consisted of blood. The TCR sequence derives from a woman in her fifties or sixties in good health. In DNA form, the CDR3 reads TGTGCCAGCAGTTACCGCGGGAGCTCCTACAATGAGCAGTTCTTC. This gives the protein CASSYRGSSYNEQFF.